This section outlines one T cell receptor (beta chain) sequence together with its context. Antigen unknown. Trimming removed 2 bases at V and 5 bases at J, with 6 bases between. Germline-derived CDR1 and CDR2 are SQVTM and ANQGSEA. This CDR3 is built from 12 residues. At a deep level, the assay was run. In the authors' methods: Filtering of immunoSEQ junctional sequences could not match full-length read filtering. The assay was immunoSEQ multiplex PCR, and TCRdb's table has in-frame clones only and misses some. That table gives V, J and clone size, and the DNA gave D and trimming. The repertoire holds approximately 720,000 clones, with around 92% as singletons. The sample is drawn from a study of shared clonotypes between healthy human individuals. Study-wide results and caveats: Clonotype sharing across several donors was observed for 4.5% to 6.5% of naive CD4 clonotypes. Naive subsets generally had larger estimated richness than memory subsets.

Positive CCR7 selection of CD45RO-negative cells yielded the naive CD8 cells, and terminally differentiated effector memory CD45RA+ cells were excluded. The chain uses TRBV29-1 and TRBJ2-2, with unresolved D. This clonotype was obtained from a man aged 30 to 45 in good health. The sequenced sample consisted of naive CD8+ T cells sorted from blood. CDR3 in amino acids: CSVEHMTGELFF. As DNA, the CDR3 is TGCAGCGTTGAACACATGACCGGGGAGCTGTTTTTT.